The following is a T cell receptor beta chain sequence with its context. The antigen is not known. About 0.45 to 1 ug RNA was reverse transcribed with random hexamers. An immunoSEQ multiplex PCR generated amplified TCR beta CDR3 products spanning 54 Vbeta and 13 Jbeta. TCRdb re-called the immunoSEQ multiplex PCR reads through MiXCR, storing one row per CDR3 protein. This sample yields around 170,000 distinct CDR3 sequences, of which 92% are seen a single time; around 0.08% belongs to the top ten. Controls were healthy donors chosen to match patients in age and sex. TEMRA cells were FACS-enriched, while CD8+ and CD4+ T cells were negatively isolated. These data are taken from a study of CD8 T cells in Susac syndrome. General observations from the study: The study conceded that relatively few individuals underwent its TCR sequencing and HLA analysis.

This CDR3 has 15 amino acids. Germline values: CDR1 SGHRS, CDR2 YFSETQ. Trimming shortened V by 1 base and J by 0 bases, and 7 bases separated the two germline ends. The rearrangement joins TRBV5-1 to TRBJ1-4; D ambiguous. The clonotype comes from a human donor in good health. The sequencing sample was made of CD4+ T cells from PBMCs. CDR3 region: CASSLTLTTNEKLFF. As DNA, the CDR3 is TGCGCCAGCAGCTTGACCCTGACAACTAATGAAAAACTGTTTTTT.